The 28 T cell receptor beta chains listed next were all sequenced from one sample in a study of shared clonotypes between healthy human individuals. Method: immunoSEQ multiplex PCR; TCRdb's copy keeps in-frame clones and lacks some. Of approximately 1,000,000 clones in the sample, 75% to 85% are singletons; the top ten hold more than 0.45%. Sequencing used memory CD4+ T cells from PBMCs. The subset here: CD45RA-negative fraction. These receptors were obtained from a man aged 18 to 35 in good health. Some clones in this sample may be carry-over from other donors' samples.

The genes are TRBV6-5 and TRBJ1-2; tentative D call: TRBD1 (6 bases). From germline, CDR1 is MNHEY and CDR2 SVGAGI. V was trimmed by 1 base and J by 7 bases, leaving 16 bases between them. The CDR3 extends over 15 amino acids. The CDR3 protein is CASSYLDRAATGYTF. CDR3 coding DNA: TGTGCCAGCAGTTACTTGGACAGAGCCGCTACTGGCTACACCTTC.

The chain links TRBV11-2 to TRBJ2-1, with 9 bases that match TRBD2. Trimming cost V 6 bases and J 7 bases; bases outside gene matches: 13. CDR3 length: 16 residues. Germline V gene sequence: CDR1 SGHAT, CDR2 FQNNGV. In nucleotides, the CDR3 is TGTGCCAGCAGTTATATTAGCGGGAGCACCCTGAATGAGCAGTTCTTC. Translating it yields CASSYISGSTLNEQFF.

This clone turned up a few times. The chain joins TRBV10-3 to TRBJ2-3; D unclear. V was shortened by 3 bases and J by 4 bases, with 2 bases between the two germline ends. CDR1 and CDR2 from the germline V gene are ENHRY and SYGVKD. The CDR3 is 11 amino acids. CDR3 amino acids: CAISESDTQYF. CDR3 DNA sequence: TGTGCCATCAGTGAATCAGATACGCAGTATTTT.

The V call is TRBV6-5, the J call TRBJ2-1; TRBD2 matches at 15 bases. V shed 6 bases, J shed 10 bases, and the junction held 4 bases outside the gene matches. Germline assignment: CDR1 MNHEY and CDR2 SVGAGI. CDR3 size: 14 residues. The CDR3 protein is CASRGLAGGGEQFF. The DNA of the CDR3 is TGTGCCAGCAGGGGACTAGCGGGAGGTGGGGAGCAGTTCTTC.

In its sample, this clone was seen once. V is TRBV9 and J is TRBJ2-1, with D possibly TRBD1 on 5 matching bases. The CDR3 has 16 residues. Per the germline V gene, CDR1 is SGDLS and CDR2 is YYNGEE. V lost 3 bases to trimming and J lost 7 bases, with 20 bases between them. CDR3 residues: CASSAPPAGIMNEQFF. The CDR3 DNA reads TGTGCCAGCAGCGCCCCTCCGGCAGGGATCATGAATGAGCAGTTCTTC.

J is TRBJ1-2 and V is TRBV29-1; 7 bases are shared with TRBD1. The junction had 11 bases not matched to a gene; V was cut back by 0 bases and J by 4 bases. Germline V gives CDR1 SQVTM, CDR2 ANQGSEA. The CDR3 totals 16 residues. The CDR3 sequence is CSVEDRPGGRSYGYTF. The CDR3 DNA reads TGCAGCGTTGAAGATCGGCCAGGGGGTAGGAGCTATGGCTACACCTTC. The full variable domain, rest sourced from reference TRBV29-1 and TRBJ1-2, is SAVISQKPSRDICQRGTSLTIQCQVDSQVTMMFWYRQQPGQSLTLIATANQGSEATYESGFVIDKFPISRPNLTFSTLTVSNMSPEDSSIYLCSVEDRPGGRSYGYTFGSGTRLTVV.

For this clone: The same CDR3 can be traced to other DNA sequences in this sample. The V and J genes are TRBV6-5 and TRBJ1-4, with D unresolved. This CDR3 is built from 15 residues. The germline V gene encodes CDR1 MNHEY and CDR2 SVGAGI. V lost 2 bases and J lost 5, with 12 bases in between. The CDR3 here is CASSYSRDTNEKLFF. Here the CDR3 DNA reads TGTGCCAGCAGTTACAGCCGAGACACGAATGAAAAACTGTTTTTT.

This clone was detected only once. Mismatch with germline at one junction end may stem from a read error. The rearrangement uses TRBV19 and TRBJ2-7; TRBD2 matches at 7 bases. The CDR3 has 16 amino acids. Germline values: CDR1 LNHDA, CDR2 SQIVND (reference sequence). As DNA, the CDR3 is TGTGCCACCAGTTCGCCCGGGGGGATCTCCTCCTACGGGCAGTACTTC. It encodes CATSSPGGISSYGQYF.

This clone appeared many times. This sequence joins TRBV11-1 and TRBJ2-7; D is undetermined. The CDR3 sequence is 11 residues long. Trimming stripped 1 base from V and 5 bases from J, with 3 bases between. CDR1 is SGHAT and CDR2 is FQDESV in the germline V gene (reference sequence). CDR3 DNA: TGTGCCAGCAGCTTAGGTGACGAGCAGTACTTC. This sequence encodes CASSLGDEQYF.

This rearrangement joins TRBV11-3 to TRBJ1-2; D may be TRBD1 (6 bases). CDR1 is SGHNT, CDR2 YENEEA, per germline. The CDR3 has 14 residues. Trimming removed 0 bases at V and 2 bases at J, with 7 bases between. The CDR3 loop is CASSLDQGNYGYTF. The DNA for the CDR3 is TGTGCCAGCAGCTTAGATCAGGGGAACTATGGCTACACCTTC.

V and J are TRBV7-2 and TRBJ2-1; tentative D call: TRBD2 (6 bases). Germline loops: CDR1 SGHTA, CDR2 FQGNSA. V lost 2 bases and J lost 7, with 15 bases in between. This CDR3 comprises 15 residues. CDR3 coding DNA: TGTGCCAGCAGCTTACCCCGGAGGGCGAGGAATGAGCAGTTCTTC. This gives the protein CASSLPRRARNEQFF.

The chain is built from TRBV28 and TRBJ1-5; a weak D match, TRBD1 (6 bases). Germline values: CDR1 MDHEN, CDR2 SYDVKM. The ends were cut back, 7 bases at V and 1 base at J, with 14 bases in the middle. This CDR3 is 15 amino acids long. The CDR3 sequence is CASIRDNGSNQPQHF. As DNA, the CDR3 is TGTGCCAGCATTAGGGACAACGGCAGCAATCAGCCCCAGCATTTT. The variable domain in full, completed from reference TRBV28 and TRBJ1-5, reads DVKVTQSSRYLVKRTGEKVFLECVQDMDHENMFWYRQDPGLGLRLIYFSYDVKMKEKGDIPEGYSVSREKKERFSLILESASTNQTSMYLCASIRDNGSNQPQHFGDGTRLSIL.

This rearrangement joins TRBV14 to TRBJ2-6; D remains ambiguous. V lost 2 bases, J lost 0 bases, and 11 bases lay in between. The germline CDR1 and CDR2 sequences are SGHDN and FVKESK. This CDR3 comprises 17 residues. The DNA for the CDR3 is TGTGCCAGCAGCCAAAACCTCAGGAGCTCTGGGGCCAACGTCCTGACTTTC. Amino acid sequence: CASSQNLRSSGANVLTF.

The chain combines TRBV4-3 with TRBJ2-1, with D perhaps matching TRBD2 (5 bases). Germline CDR1 LGHNA, CDR2 YSLEER. This CDR3 is built from 14 residues. V gave up 3 bases and J gave up 3 bases, with 9 bases separating them. CDR3 bases: TGCGCCAGCAGCCACACCGGGGACTACAATGAGCAGTTCTTC. Translated: CASSHTGDYNEQFF.

Worth noting for this clone: Within the sample, other DNA sequences also encode this same CDR3. The J gene is TRBJ1-6, the V gene TRBV30; D call uncertain. This CDR3 is 12 amino acids long. Trimming removed 2 bases at V and 7 bases at J, with 6 bases between. CDR1 and CDR2 from the germline V gene are GTSNPN and SVGIG (reference sequence). CDR3 protein: CAWSSGNSPLHF. The CDR3 DNA follows: TGTGCCTGGAGTTCGGGGAATTCACCCCTCCACTTT.

This clone has just one count. The rearrangement joins TRBV5-4 to TRBJ2-1, with 8 bases lining up with TRBD2. The germline V gene has CDR1 SGHNT and CDR2 YYREEE (reference sequence). Germline trimming cut 10 bases from V and 7 bases from J; bases unmatched to any gene: 13. This CDR3 is 14 amino acids long. The CDR3 sequence: CAGHPGGALNEQFF. The CDR3 nucleotides read TGTGCCGGCCACCCGGGGGGGGCCTTGAATGAGCAGTTCTTC.

This clone has only a few counts. The J gene is TRBJ2-5, the V gene TRBV10-2, with no clear D. The V and J ends lost 0 bases and 1 base respectively, with 6 bases between them. The germline V gene encodes CDR1 WSHSY and CDR2 SAAADI. The CDR3 is 14 residues long. The chain's CDR3 is CASSESTFQETQYF. The CDR3 DNA follows: TGCGCCAGCAGTGAGTCGACCTTCCAAGAGACCCAGTACTTC.

The chain combines TRBV9 with TRBJ1-2; D uncertain. Germline-derived CDR1 and CDR2 are SGDLS and YYNGEE. V was trimmed by 3 bases and J by 4 bases, leaving 13 bases between them. This CDR3 is 14 amino acids long. The CDR3 DNA reads TGTGCCAGCAGCGAGAGTCTGGGGATCTATGGCTACACCTTC. Its protein is CASSESLGIYGYTF.

The chain recombines TRBV27 with TRBJ2-5; D gene ambiguous. V lost 4 bases, J lost 10 bases, and 13 bases lay in between. The CDR3 is made up of 12 amino acids. The germline gives CDR1 MNHEY, CDR2 SMNVEV (reference sequence). CDR3 nucleotides: TGTGCCAGCAGTTCACCTGAAAAGATCCAGTACTTC. Translation: CASSSPEKIQYF.

The chain has TRBV19 and TRBJ1-2; D is unresolved. Germline lookup yields CDR1 LNHDA and CDR2 SQIVND (reference sequence). The CDR3 length is 12 residues. Deletions cut 7 bases from V and 0 bases from J, with 6 bases between. The CDR3 here is CASTATNYGYTF. The CDR3, as DNA: TGTGCCAGTACAGCGACTAACTATGGCTACACCTTC.

The chain is built from TRBV27 and TRBJ1-2; D is unresolved. The CDR3 covers 14 residues. V gave up 5 bases and J gave up 1 base, with 11 bases separating them. Germline CDR1 and CDR2: MNHEY and SMNVEV (reference sequence). In DNA form, the CDR3 reads TGTGCCAGCAGTCCCCGGACGGATAACTATGGCTACACCTTC. Amino acid sequence: CASSPRTDNYGYTF.

V is TRBV9 and J is TRBJ1-3, with 8 bases lining up with TRBD1. J was trimmed by 4 bases and V by 0 bases; bases with no gene match: 9. CDR1 SGDLS and CDR2 YYNGEE come from the germline V gene. This CDR3 comprises 17 residues. CDR3 protein: CASSVDSGQAPGNTIYF. The CDR3 DNA reads TGTGCCAGCAGCGTAGATTCGGGACAGGCGCCCGGAAACACCATATATTTT.

This clone came up a few times. The V gene is TRBV9, the J gene TRBJ2-6; unclear D gene. Germline CDR1 SGDLS, CDR2 YYNGEE. The CDR3 has 14 residues. The V end was cut by 5 bases, the J end by 0 bases, with 6 bases between. This CDR3 reads CASSEFSGANVLTF. Written as DNA, the CDR3 is TGTGCCAGCAGTGAGTTCTCTGGGGCCAACGTCCTGACTTTC.

The chain is built from TRBV27 and TRBJ2-1; TRBD1 matches at 7 bases. The CDR3 runs 14 residues. V trimming: 8 bases; J trimming: 3 bases; junction bases outside the gene matches: 7. Per the germline V gene, CDR1 is MNHEY and CDR2 is SMNVEV (reference sequence). The CDR3 protein is CASGTAGHYNEQFF. In nucleotides, the CDR3 is TGTGCCAGCGGGACAGCCGGCCACTACAATGAGCAGTTCTTC.

The gene calls are TRBV18 and TRBJ2-3; perhaps TRBD1 as D (5 bases). There are 15 residues in the CDR3. Trimming pared 1 base from V and 4 bases from J, leaving 12 bases between. The V gene's germline CDR1 is KGHSH and CDR2 LQKENI. The DNA for the CDR3 is TGTGCCAGCTCACCACTTTGGCCCAGGGCAGATACGCAGTATTTT. Translated, it gives CASSPLWPRADTQYF.

The chain is built from TRBV4-2 and TRBJ1-2; no definite D call. Germline assignment: CDR1 LGHNA and CDR2 YNFKEQ. The CDR3 runs 15 residues. The V end was cut by 4 bases, the J end by 3 bases, with 15 bases between. Here the CDR3 reads CASSLERKSHYGYTF. The DNA for the CDR3 is TGTGCCAGCAGCCTAGAAAGGAAGTCCCACTATGGCTACACCTTC.

The chain carries TRBV10-2 and TRBJ1-5; D is unclear. With 0 bases removed from V and 4 bases from J, the gap between germline ends came to 7 bases. There are 14 residues in the CDR3. The V gene's germline CDR1 is WSHSY and CDR2 SAAADI. Here the CDR3 reads CASSESGRNQPQHF. The CDR3 DNA reads as TGCGCCAGCAGTGAGTCAGGGAGAAATCAGCCCCAGCATTTT.

The chain recombines TRBV4-2 with TRBJ2-6, with a possible D match to TRBD1 (6 bases). V was trimmed by 5 bases and J by 4 bases, leaving 12 bases between them. The CDR3 consists of 15 residues. The germline CDR1 and CDR2 sequences are LGHNA and YNFKEQ. This chain's CDR3 is CASSTGFYGANVLTF. The CDR3 DNA reads TGTGCCAGCAGCACAGGGTTCTACGGGGCCAACGTCCTGACTTTC.